The 18 T cell receptor beta chains reported below all come from one sample, sequenced in a study of a mutant IDH1 vaccine in newly diagnosed glioma. Profiling relied on immunoSEQ multiplex PCR, and the TCRdb table lists in-frame clones only, not all of them. There are about 20,000 clones in the sample; roughly four fifths occur only once, and around 14% lies in the top ten. These TCRs are of unknown antigen specificity. Time point given: week 23, last vaccination. With topical imiquimod, each dose of the vaccine consisted of 300 ug of mutant IDH1 20-mer peptide. The source material was PBMCs, sampled from a glioma patient whose treatment included an IDH1 peptide vaccine. Receptors were obtained from a man younger than 40 with glioma.

CDR3 nucleotides: TGTGCCAGTAGTATAGGACAGGGGAACTATGGCTACACCTTC. It specifies CASSIGQGNYGYTF. The chain recombines TRBV19 with TRBJ1-2, with 8 bases that match TRBD1. The germline V gene encodes CDR1 LNHDA and CDR2 SQIVND (reference sequence). J gave up 2 bases and V 1 base, and 0 bases lay outside the gene matches. The CDR3 runs 14 residues.

The genes are TRBV7-9 and TRBJ1-4, with D hard to call. V gave up 2 bases and J gave up 8 bases, with 15 bases separating them. Per germline, CDR1 SEHNR and CDR2 FQNEAQ (reference sequence). The CDR3 is 15 amino acids. The CDR3 sequence is CASSLSAQLGEKLFF. In nucleotides, the CDR3 is TGTGCCAGCAGCTTATCAGCACAGTTGGGAGAAAAACTGTTTTTT.

The chain combines TRBV6-5 with TRBJ2-7; no firm D call. Trimming removed 2 bases from V and 2 bases from J, with 10 bases in between. The length of the CDR3 is 14 residues. Looked up from germline, CDR1 is MNHEY and CDR2 is SVGAGI. The CDR3 is CASSYGSKPYEQYF. The DNA for the CDR3 is TGTGCCAGCAGTTACGGGTCTAAACCCTACGAGCAGTACTTC.

This clone was counted only a few times. V gene TRBV7-6 combines with J gene TRBJ2-1; TRBD1 matches 9 bases. Trimming took 6 bases from V and 7 from J; bases not matched to a gene: 4. The CDR3 spans 13 residues. Per germline, CDR1 SGHVS and CDR2 FNYEAQ. CDR3 in DNA: TGTGCCAGCAGTGGACAGGGGTGGAATGAGCAGTTCTTC. Its translation is CASSGQGWNEQFF. The whole variable domain, remainder taken from reference TRBV7-6 and TRBJ2-1, is GAGVSQSPRYKVTKRGQDVALRCDPISGHVSLYWYRQALGQGPEFLTYFNYEAQQDKSGLPNDRFSAERPEGSISTLTIQRTEQRDSAMYRCASSGQGWNEQFFGPGTRLTVL.

The V gene is TRBV6-5, the J gene TRBJ2-5; possibly TRBD1 for D (5 bases). The V gene lost 8 bases and the J gene lost 1 base, with 14 bases spanning the gap. Germline V lookup: CDR1 MNHEY, CDR2 SVGAGI. The CDR3 loop spans 14 amino acids. CDR3 protein: CASPNETVQETQYF. CDR3 DNA sequence: TGTGCCAGCCCTAACGAGACAGTCCAAGAGACCCAGTACTTC.

V and J are TRBV5-1 and TRBJ1-5; tentative D call: TRBD1 (5 bases). With 0 bases removed from V and 6 bases from J, the gap between germline ends came to 10 bases. Looked up from germline, CDR1 is SGHRS and CDR2 is YFSETQ. The CDR3 is 14 residues long. The CDR3 bases are TGCGCCAGCAGCTTGGTTACCGGGGGTCAGCCCCAGCATTTT. Translation: CASSLVTGGQPQHF.

This sequence joins TRBV27 and TRBJ1-2, with 12 bases matching TRBD1. J was trimmed by 7 bases and V by 2 bases; bases with no gene match: 8. This CDR3 has 16 residues. Germline V CDR1 and CDR2: MNHEY, SMNVEV (reference sequence). DNA of the CDR3: TGTGCCAGCAGTTTACACCGGGACAGGGGGCAGGGTGGCTACACCTTC. Amino acid sequence: CASSLHRDRGQGGYTF.

The V and J genes are TRBV6-5 and TRBJ1-2; D is possibly TRBD1 (5 bases). V was shortened by 1 base and J by 8 bases, with 20 bases between the two germline ends. Germline V CDR1 and CDR2: MNHEY, SVGAGI. The CDR3 contains 16 residues. In DNA, the CDR3 is TGTGCCAGCAGTTACTTGGGATCGTGGGGGGAAGTCGGCTACACCTTC. This codes for CASSYLGSWGEVGYTF.

V is TRBV2 and J is TRBJ2-5; 16 bases are a match to TRBD2. Trimming cost V 4 bases and J 10 bases; bases outside gene matches: 9. Per the germline V gene, CDR1 is SNHLY and CDR2 is FYNNEI. The CDR3 contains 16 residues. Written as DNA, the CDR3 is TGTGCCAGCAGTGGTAACCTGGGACTAGCGGGAGGGAACCAGTACTTC. Amino acid sequence: CASSGNLGLAGGNQYF.

This chain connects TRBV29-1 to TRBJ2-5; D perhaps matches TRBD2 (6 bases). Trimming cost V 7 bases and J 3 bases, with 12 bases left between them. The germline V gene has CDR1 SQVTM and CDR2 ANQGSEA. The CDR3 extends over 12 amino acids. This CDR3 reads CSGGDWKETQYF. Here the CDR3 DNA reads TGCAGCGGGGGGGACTGGAAAGAGACCCAGTACTTC.

J is TRBJ2-1 and V is TRBV10-3; 8 bases agree with TRBD2. V was clipped by 6 bases and J by 6 bases; unmatched bases: 10. The germline V gene encodes CDR1 ENHRY and CDR2 SYGVKD. The CDR3 has 15 residues. CDR3 sequence reads: CAIRGGAGDGNEQFF. CDR3 in DNA: TGTGCCATCAGGGGGGGAGCGGGGGACGGCAATGAGCAGTTCTTC.

The V call is TRBV7-9, the J call TRBJ2-7, with 9 bases lining up with TRBD1. The V gene's germline CDR1 is SEHNR and CDR2 FQNEAQ (reference sequence). V lost 4 bases to trimming and J lost 2 bases; unmatched junction nucleotides: 3. The CDR3 is 14 residues long. Written as DNA, the CDR3 is TGTGCCAGCAGCTCCCGGGACAGGGCCTACGAGCAGTACTTC. This encodes CASSSRDRAYEQYF.

This chain connects TRBV11-2 to TRBJ2-1, with 11 bases lining up with TRBD2. Per the germline V gene, CDR1 is SGHAT and CDR2 is FQNNGV. V dropped 5 bases and J dropped 4; count of bases not matched to a gene: 7. The CDR3 spans 16 residues. CDR3 loop: CASSHPGLAVYNEQFF. CDR3 sequence (DNA): TGTGCCAGCAGCCACCCGGGACTAGCGGTTTACAATGAGCAGTTCTTC.

The V and J genes are TRBV7-2 and TRBJ2-7; 7 bases fit TRBD1. Germline CDR1 is SGHTA and CDR2 is FQGNSA. Trimming cost V 4 bases and J 0 bases; bases outside gene matches: 3. The length of the CDR3 is 14 residues. This chain's CDR3 is CASSSRDSSYEQYF. CDR3 nucleotides: TGTGCCAGCAGCTCCCGGGACAGCTCCTACGAGCAGTACTTC.

This clone was recorded once. The genes are TRBV13 and TRBJ1-6; perhaps TRBD1 as D (6 bases). Germline assignment: CDR1 PRHDT and CDR2 FYEKMQ (reference sequence). V dropped 10 bases and J dropped 2 bases, with 18 bases sitting between them. The CDR3 length is 16 residues. The CDR3, as DNA: TGTGCCACCTTGAGGGGAGGGGGAACCTATAATTCACCCCTCCACTTT. It specifies CATLRGGGTYNSPLHF.

This clone was detected once. Relative to the germline gene, one junction end is altered; a read error may explain this. The rearrangement links TRBV2 to TRBJ1-2; the D is unclear. Germline CDR1 and CDR2: SNHLY and FYNNEI. There are 14 residues in the CDR3. This CDR3 reads CASSEATSWGGFLF. The CDR3 DNA reads TGTGCCAGCAGTGAAGCGACGTCCTGGGGAGGATTCCTCTTC.

The chain has TRBV6-5 and TRBJ1-1, with D possibly matching TRBD1 (6 bases). Trimming pared 8 bases from V and 4 bases from J, leaving 11 bases between. CDR1 MNHEY and CDR2 SVGAGI come from the germline V gene. There are 12 residues in the CDR3. The CDR3: CASQQGITEAFF. CDR3 nucleotides: TGTGCCAGCCAACAGGGTATCACTGAAGCTTTCTTT.

The chain has TRBV4-1 and TRBJ2-5; 9 nucleotides align to TRBD1. V lost 5 bases, J lost 11 bases, and 3 bases stayed unmatched. CDR1 and CDR2 from the germline V gene are MGHRA and YSYEKL. There are 11 residues in the CDR3. CDR3 in amino acids: CASSSGQGQYF. CDR3 bases: TGCGCCAGCAGCTCAGGACAGGGGCAGTACTTC.